Below are 17 T cell receptor beta chains sequenced from a single sample in a study of blood T cell repertoires in COVID-19. The data were produced by immunoSEQ multiplex PCR, yet TCRdb's version contains in-frame clones alone and is incomplete. The table shows roughly 70,000 clones, with approximately 73% occurring only once. The sample was peripheral blood. The receptors were sampled from a man in his sixties with COVID-19, enrolled during active disease.

J is TRBJ2-3 and V is TRBV28, with 7 bases that match TRBD2. This CDR3 contains 15 residues. Germline V gene sequence: CDR1 MDHEN, CDR2 SYDVKM. Trimming cost V 10 bases and J 7 bases; bases outside gene matches: 17. CDR3 residues: CATSGLGGAGNTQYF. The CDR3 DNA sequence: TGTGCCACCAGCGGGTTAGGTGGAGCGGGGAATACGCAGTATTTT. The full variable domain, rest sourced from reference TRBV28 and TRBJ2-3, is DVKVTQSSRYLVKRTGEKVFLECVQDMDHENMFWYRQDPGLGLRLIYFSYDVKMKEKGDIPEGYSVSREKKERFSLILESASTNQTSMYLCATSGLGGAGNTQYFGPGTRLTVL.

Notes on this clone: Additional DNA sequences in this sample encode the identical CDR3. The chain carries TRBV19 and TRBJ1-1; D possibly corresponds to TRBD1 (5 bases). The CDR3 loop spans 12 amino acids. Germline V gives CDR1 LNHDA, CDR2 SQIVND (reference sequence). Trimming pared 11 bases from V and 1 base from J, leaving 11 bases between. CDR3 sequence: CASRGGNTEAFF. The CDR3 DNA reads TGTGCCTCCCGGGGGGGGAACACTGAAGCTTTCTTT.

This clone has just one count. The rearrangement links TRBV4-2 to TRBJ1-4; D is undetermined. Germline CDR1 LGHNA, CDR2 YNFKEQ. V was shortened by 5 bases and J by 8 bases, with 15 bases between the two germline ends. The CDR3 is 14 residues long. CDR3 amino acids: CASSGGLTGEKLFF. CDR3 bases: TGTGCCAGCAGCGGTGGACTTACCGGCGAAAAACTGTTTTTT.

The chain combines TRBV19 with TRBJ1-2; D may be TRBD1 (6 bases). There are 14 residues in the CDR3. The V end was cut by 6 bases, the J end by 4 bases, with 15 bases between. Germline V gene lookup returns CDR1 LNHDA and CDR2 SQIVND (reference sequence). CDR3 in amino acids: CASRVGAGSYGYTF. CDR3 bases: TGTGCCAGTAGGGTGGGGGCCGGAAGCTATGGCTACACCTTC.

This clone appeared many times. This rearrangement joins TRBV24-1 to TRBJ1-2; D is ambiguous. Germline V gene lookup returns CDR1 KGHDR and CDR2 SFDVKD. Trimming took 3 bases from V and 0 from J, leaving 4 bases between them. The CDR3 totals 13 residues. In DNA form, the CDR3 reads TGTGCCACCAGTGATAGAGCTAACTATGGCTACACCTTC. It specifies CATSDRANYGYTF.

V and J are TRBV20-1 and TRBJ2-7, with no clear D. Germline V gene data show CDR1 as DFQATT and CDR2 as SNEGSKA (reference sequence). This CDR3 contains 11 residues. The V end was cut by 3 bases, the J end by 6 bases, with 9 bases between. CDR3 protein: CSASPGGEQYF. The CDR3 nucleotides read TGCAGTGCTAGTCCGGGTGGCGAGCAGTACTTC.

V and J are TRBV6-5 and TRBJ1-1, with a possible D match to TRBD1 (5 bases). V dropped 6 bases and J dropped 11 bases, with 19 bases sitting between them. This CDR3 spans 13 amino acids. Germline assignment: CDR1 MNHEY and CDR2 SVGAGI. CDR3 region: CASSPELGREAFF. In nucleotides, the CDR3 is TGTGCCAGCAGCCCGGAGTTGGGGCGCGAGGCTTTCTTT.

V usage is TRBV3-1 (or the pseudogene TRBV3-2) and J usage is TRBJ2-5; 13 nucleotides match TRBD2. The trim removed 2 bases at V and 3 bases at J, leaving 3 bases unmatched. There are 16 residues in the CDR3. Germline CDR1 reads LGHDT; CDR2 reads YNNKEL (reference sequence). The CDR3 DNA is TGTGCCAGCAGCCAATTACTAGCGGGGGGGGAAGAGACCCAGTACTTC. This codes for CASSQLLAGGEETQYF.

V usage is TRBV13 and J usage is TRBJ2-1; 9 bases fit TRBD2. The length of the CDR3 is 15 residues. Germline loops: CDR1 PRHDT, CDR2 FYEKMQ (reference sequence). V lost 2 bases, J lost 8 bases, and 7 bases stayed unmatched. The CDR3 DNA follows: TGTGCCAGCAGCTTAATTAGCGGGAGTCCGGATGAGCAGTTCTTC. Translated: CASSLISGSPDEQFF.

The gene calls are TRBV7-2 and TRBJ1-2; TRBD1 might be the D (5 bases). Germline loops: CDR1 SGHTA, CDR2 FQGNSA. The ends were cut back, 6 bases at V and 2 bases at J, with 10 bases in the middle. This CDR3 region has 13 residues. CDR3 coding DNA: TGTGCCAGCAGGTCGACAGACAACTATGGCTACACCTTC. It specifies CASRSTDNYGYTF. Full variable domain (remainder filled in from reference TRBV7-2 and TRBJ1-2): GAGVSQSPSNKVTEKGKDVELRCDPISGHTALYWYRQSLGQGLEFLIYFQGNSAPDKSGLPSDRFSAERTGGSVSTLTIQRTQQEDSAVYLCASRSTDNYGYTFGSGTRLTVV.

The V and J genes are TRBV6-4 and TRBJ2-3, with D possibly TRBD2 on 6 matching bases. The V end lost 5 bases, the J end lost 3 bases, and 12 bases lay between the germline ends. CDR1 is MRHNA, CDR2 SNTAGT, per germline. The CDR3 covers 14 residues. CDR3 residues: CASSRERDTDTQYF. The CDR3 coding sequence is TGTGCCAGCAGTCGGGAGAGGGATACAGATACGCAGTATTTT.

The chain employs TRBV30 and TRBJ2-7; D possibly corresponds to TRBD2 (5 bases). The CDR3 has 12 residues. V lost 4 bases to trimming and J lost 9 bases, with 16 bases between them. Germline CDR1 reads GTSNPN; CDR2 reads SVGIG (reference sequence). The DNA of the CDR3 is TGTGCCTGGACCGTACGCGGGCTAGGGCAGTACTTC. Amino acid sequence: CAWTVRGLGQYF. Using reference TRBV30 and TRBJ2-7 for the parts outside the CDR3, the full variable domain is SQTIHQWPATLVQPVGSPLSLECTVEGTSNPNLYWYRQAAGRGLQLLFYSVGIGQISSEVPQNLSASRPQDRQFILSSKKLLLSDSGFYLCAWTVRGLGQYFGPGTRLTVT.

The chain employs TRBV24-1 and TRBJ2-3, with no clear D. Germline V gene lookup returns CDR1 KGHDR and CDR2 SFDVKD. V dropped 2 bases and J dropped 5 bases, with 10 bases sitting between them. The CDR3 contains 14 residues. The CDR3, as DNA: TGTGCCACCAGTGATTCTGCGAGCGTAGATACGCAGTATTTT. It specifies CATSDSASVDTQYF.

Written as DNA, the CDR3 is TGTGCCAGCAGGCCCCGGGACACCTACAATGAGCAGTTCTTC. Translated: CASRPRDTYNEQFF. The chain employs TRBV6-5 and TRBJ2-1; D is possibly TRBD1 (6 bases). Trimming took 6 bases from V and 2 from J, leaving 11 bases between them. Germline V gene lookup returns CDR1 MNHEY and CDR2 SVGAGI. CDR3 size: 14 residues.

The chain is built from TRBV5-5 and TRBJ2-7, with D possibly being TRBD1 (5 bases). The CDR3 spans 14 residues. Looked up from germline, CDR1 is SGHKS and CDR2 is YYEKEE (reference sequence). V was trimmed by 4 bases and J by 11 bases, leaving 22 bases between them. CDR3 sequence: CASSARRAEPEEYF. The CDR3 DNA reads TGTGCCAGCAGCGCACGCAGGGCTGAACCAGAGGAGTACTTC. Filled out from reference TRBV5-5 and TRBJ2-7, the complete variable domain reads DAGVTQSPTHLIKTRGQQVTLRCSPISGHKSVSWYQQVLGQGPQFIFQYYEKEERGRGNFPDRFSARQFPNYSSELNVNALLLGDSALYLCASSARRAEPEEYFGPGTRLTVT.

The count of this clone is one. The chain is built from TRBV5-1 and TRBJ2-1; D is perhaps TRBD2 (5 bases). Trimming left V 0 bases short and J 8 bases short, with 9 bases between. This CDR3 has 13 residues. Germline values: CDR1 SGHRS, CDR2 YFSETQ. CDR3 in DNA: TGCGCCAGCAGCTTGGGAGGGTACGATGAGCAGTTCTTC. Protein sequence: CASSLGGYDEQFF. The full variable domain, with the rest looked up from reference TRBV5-1 and TRBJ2-1, is KAGVTQTPRYLIKTRGQQVTLSCSPISGHRSVSWYQQTPGQGLQFLFEYFSETQRNKGNFPGRFSGRQFSNSRSEMNVSTLELGDSALYLCASSLGGYDEQFFGPGTRLTVL.

The chain combines TRBV10-2 with TRBJ2-3; D unresolved. CDR3 size: 13 residues. The V gene lost 5 bases and the J gene lost 3 bases, with 9 bases spanning the gap. Germline CDR1 is WSHSY and CDR2 is SAAADI. DNA for the CDR3: TGCGCCAGCAGTAGCCCCCCGACAGATACGCAGTATTTT. The encoded protein is CASSSPPTDTQYF.